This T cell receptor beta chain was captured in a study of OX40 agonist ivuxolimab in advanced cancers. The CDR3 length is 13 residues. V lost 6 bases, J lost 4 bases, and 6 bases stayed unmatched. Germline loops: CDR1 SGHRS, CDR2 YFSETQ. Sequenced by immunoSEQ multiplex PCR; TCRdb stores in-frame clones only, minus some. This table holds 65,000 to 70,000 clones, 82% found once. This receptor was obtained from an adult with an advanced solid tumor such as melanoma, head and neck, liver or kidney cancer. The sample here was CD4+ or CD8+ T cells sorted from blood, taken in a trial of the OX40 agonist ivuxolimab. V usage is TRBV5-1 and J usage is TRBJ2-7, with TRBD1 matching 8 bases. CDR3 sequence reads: CASKTGDGYEQYV. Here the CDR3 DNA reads TGCGCCAGCAAGACAGGGGACGGATACGAGCAGTACGTC.